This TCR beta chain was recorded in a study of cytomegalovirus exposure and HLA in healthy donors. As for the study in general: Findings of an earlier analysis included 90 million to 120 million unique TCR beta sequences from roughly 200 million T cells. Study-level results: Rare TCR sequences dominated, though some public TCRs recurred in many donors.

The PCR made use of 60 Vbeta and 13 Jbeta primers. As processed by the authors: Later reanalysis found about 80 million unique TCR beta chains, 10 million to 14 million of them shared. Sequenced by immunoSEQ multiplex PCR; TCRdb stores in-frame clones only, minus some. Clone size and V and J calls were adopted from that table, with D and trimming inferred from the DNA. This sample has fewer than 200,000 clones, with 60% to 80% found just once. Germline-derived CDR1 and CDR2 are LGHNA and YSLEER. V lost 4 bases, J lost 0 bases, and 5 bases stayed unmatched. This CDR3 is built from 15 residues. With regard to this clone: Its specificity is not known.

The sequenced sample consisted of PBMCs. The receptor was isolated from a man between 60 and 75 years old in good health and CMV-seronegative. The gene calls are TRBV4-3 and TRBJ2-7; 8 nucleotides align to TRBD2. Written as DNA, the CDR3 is TGCGCCAGCAGCCTAGCGGGATTTAGCTCCTACGAGCAGTACTTC. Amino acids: CASSLAGFSSYEQYF.